The rows below give T cell receptor beta chains drawn from one sample of a study of blood T cell repertoires in COVID-19. Sequencing used immunoSEQ multiplex PCR; TCRdb keeps in-frame clones, though not all of them. Altogether a few hundred thousand clones are present, around 84% being singletons, with the ten largest covering about a sixth. Sequenced input: peripheral blood. Source of these receptors: a woman over 75 with active or convalescent COVID-19. Each CDR3 is given without its conserved first and last residue. Clone size is not always given. Where it is, it says once, few, many or a class for expanded clones.

abundance: .
v_gene: TRBV2
j_gene: TRBJ2-7
CDR3aa: ASSAGPQEQY

abundance: once
v_gene: TRBV29-1
j_gene: TRBJ1-2
CDR3aa: SAEQGSRGGYT

abundance: .
v_gene: TRBV6-5
j_gene: TRBJ2-5
CDR3aa: ASRFATSGQETQY

abundance: .
v_gene: TRBV4-1
j_gene: TRBJ1-1
CDR3aa: ASSQRGQLNTEAF

abundance: .
v_gene: TRBV21-1
j_gene: TRBJ2-1
CDR3aa: ASSKPGLAGVNEQF

abundance: .
v_gene: TRBV5-1
j_gene: TRBJ1-1
CDR3aa: ASSLSLVAF

abundance: .
v_gene: TRBV2
j_gene: TRBJ1-1
CDR3aa: ASSGQPGMGAF

abundance: .
v_gene: TRBV6-5
j_gene: TRBJ2-7
CDR3aa: ASSSWGRGEQY

abundance: .
v_gene: TRBV7-2
j_gene: TRBJ1-2
CDR3aa: ASSLRGRVPGYGYT

abundance: .
v_gene: TRBV2
j_gene: TRBJ2-1
CDR3aa: ASSGTRLIWEQF

abundance: .
v_gene: TRBV19
j_gene: TRBJ2-7
CDR3aa: ASSIQGAYEQY

abundance: .
v_gene: TRBV30
j_gene: TRBJ1-5
CDR3aa: AWGGGFSNQPQH

abundance: .
v_gene: TRBV4-1
j_gene: TRBJ2-3
CDR3aa: ASSQEGSGVLGLAGGDTQY

abundance: .
v_gene: TRBV5-1
j_gene: TRBJ2-1
CDR3aa: ASSLVLADEQF

abundance: .
v_gene: TRBV18
j_gene: TRBJ2-7
CDR3aa: ASSSTSYEQY

abundance: .
v_gene: TRBV5-6
j_gene: TRBJ1-5
CDR3aa: ASSLAGDQPQH

abundance: .
v_gene: TRBV5-5
j_gene: TRBJ1-6
CDR3aa: ASSGRTGAGSSYNSPLH

abundance: .
v_gene: TRBV6-5
j_gene: TRBJ1-2
CDR3aa: ASSTRDRGRDGYT

abundance: .
v_gene: TRBV7-2
j_gene: TRBJ1-6
CDR3aa: ASSSDRVSPLH

abundance: .
v_gene: TRBV29-1
j_gene: TRBJ2-2
CDR3aa: SGGQGKTGELF

abundance: .
v_gene: TRBV7-9
j_gene: TRBJ2-3
CDR3aa: ASNAGANTQY